Listed below are T cell receptor beta chains from one sample, sequenced in a study of cytomegalovirus exposure and HLA in healthy donors. The data were produced by immunoSEQ multiplex PCR, yet TCRdb's version contains in-frame clones alone and is incomplete. Among approximately 100,000 clones listed, approximately 85% were seen once. Sequencing used PBMCs. The receptor source for this set is a man in his thirties or forties in good health and CMV-seronegative. Both conserved end residues are trimmed from each CDR3. The order of the fields is V gene, J gene, CDR3 protein.

v_call: TRBV5-6
j_call: TRBJ2-2
cdr3_aa: ASSLVRGGRTGELF

v_call: TRBV5-1
j_call: TRBJ1-1
cdr3_aa: ASSLWSGSANTEAF

v_call: TRBV30
j_call: TRBJ1-4
cdr3_aa: AWRRGFNEKLF

v_call: TRBV18
j_call: TRBJ2-1
cdr3_aa: ASSPPVGLASFIDEQF

v_call: TRBV2
j_call: TRBJ2-3
cdr3_aa: ASSPDIGTETYLDTQY

v_call: TRBV6-6
j_call: TRBJ1-4
cdr3_aa: ASRRTGGTNEKLF

v_call: TRBV6-5
j_call: TRBJ2-2
cdr3_aa: ASSRLAATGELF

v_call: TRBV5-4
j_call: TRBJ2-5
cdr3_aa: ASSLPNSGGAGTQY

v_call: TRBV2
j_call: TRBJ1-2
cdr3_aa: ASTRTGPTSYGYT

v_call: TRBV7-2
j_call: TRBJ2-7
cdr3_aa: ASSLGGQGIYEQY